A single sample is the source of the 19 T cell receptor beta chains below, sequenced in a study of OX40 agonist ivuxolimab in advanced cancers. The repertoire was sequenced with immunoSEQ multiplex PCR; TCRdb's copy has only in-frame clones and lacks some. The data show about 31,000 clones, approximately 87% seen once. Sequences were derived from CD4+ or CD8+ T cells sorted from blood, sampled in a trial of the OX40 agonist ivuxolimab. Receptor source: an adult with an advanced solid tumor such as melanoma, head and neck, liver or kidney cancer.

V and J are TRBV7-2 and TRBJ2-5, with D uncertain. Germline lookup yields CDR1 SGHTA and CDR2 FQGNSA. CDR3 length equals 14 residues. V was trimmed by 4 bases and J by 1 base, leaving 10 bases between them. This CDR3 reads CASSSMRVQETQYF. CDR3 nucleotides: TGTGCCAGCAGCTCGATGCGAGTCCAAGAGACCCAGTACTTC.

DNA of the CDR3: TGTGCCAGCAGCGAGGGTAACACTGAAGCTTTCTTT. This codes for CASSEGNTEAFF. V and J are TRBV28 and TRBJ1-1; D unresolved. Per the germline V gene, CDR1 is MDHEN and CDR2 is SYDVKM. V dropped 6 bases and J dropped 2 bases, with 7 bases sitting between them. This CDR3 contains 12 residues.

This sequence joins TRBV19 and TRBJ1-2; D gene ambiguous. The ends were cut back, 4 bases at V and 0 bases at J, with 12 bases in the middle. The CDR3 totals 15 residues. Germline assignment: CDR1 LNHDA and CDR2 SQIVND (reference sequence). DNA of the CDR3: TGTGCCAGTAGTACGGGGTTGAGCCCTAACTATGGCTACACCTTC. Its protein product is CASSTGLSPNYGYTF.

The chain joins TRBV29-1 to TRBJ2-2; D is unresolved. This CDR3 comprises 15 residues. Germline V gene lookup returns CDR1 SQVTM and CDR2 ANQGSEA. Trimming removed 7 bases from V and 0 bases from J, with 15 bases in between. The CDR3 spells CSALDGTANTGELFF. CDR3 DNA sequence: TGCAGCGCCCTAGACGGTACCGCGAACACCGGGGAGCTGTTTTTT.

The CDR3 here is CASSFLISNYGYTF. The CDR3 DNA is TGTGCCAGCAGCTTCTTAATCAGTAACTATGGCTACACCTTC. This chain links TRBV7-2 with TRBJ1-2; D call uncertain. Looked up from germline, CDR1 is SGHTA and CDR2 is FQGNSA. CDR3 length equals 14 residues. Trimming cost V 3 bases and J 1 base, with 9 bases left between them. The whole variable domain, remainder taken from reference TRBV7-2 and TRBJ1-2, is GAGVSQSPSNKVTEKGKDVELRCDPISGHTALYWYRQSLGQGLEFLIYFQGNSAPDKSGLPSDRFSAERTGGSVSTLTIQRTQQEDSAVYLCASSFLISNYGYTFGSGTRLTVV.

The chain uses TRBV5-3 and TRBJ1-4, with D perhaps TRBD1 (6 bases). TRBV5-3 is annotated as an ORF whose role is uncertain. The CDR3 runs to 14 residues. The V end was cut by 4 bases, the J end by 6 bases, with 13 bases between. DNA for the CDR3: TGTGCCAGAAGCCTCGGGACACTCTATGAAAAACTGTTTTTT. Amino acids: CARSLGTLYEKLFF.

The count of this clone is one. The J gene is TRBJ2-5, the V gene TRBV10-3; D may be TRBD2 (5 bases). CDR1 is ENHRY, CDR2 SYGVKD, per germline. This CDR3 is built from 16 residues. Trimming removed 2 bases from V and 5 bases from J, with 18 bases in between. CDR3 amino acids: CAISEPGLPQTETQYF. The CDR3 DNA reads TGTGCCATCAGTGAGCCTGGACTGCCCCAAACGGAGACCCAGTACTTC.

The chain employs TRBV5-1 and TRBJ1-3, with TRBD1 matching 7 bases. V lost 0 bases to trimming and J lost 1 base; unmatched junction nucleotides: 4. CDR1 and CDR2 from the germline V gene are SGHRS and YFSETQ. The CDR3 length is 16 residues. The CDR3 bases are TGCGCCAGCAGCTTGGCGGGACAGACTTCTGGAAACACCATATATTTT. Translating gives CASSLAGQTSGNTIYF.

The sample holds one count of this clone. The V call is TRBV6-5, the J call TRBJ1-1; unclear D gene. This CDR3 contains 14 residues. Deletions cut 3 bases from V and 6 bases from J, with 14 bases between. Germline assignment: CDR1 MNHEY and CDR2 SVGAGI. The CDR3 coding sequence is TGTGCCAGCAGTTATAGTCATCGGCGGTCTGAAGCTTTCTTT. Its protein product is CASSYSHRRSEAFF.

The sample holds a few counts of this clone. The chain employs TRBV7-9 and TRBJ2-2; D gene uncertain. Trimming pared 1 base from V and 3 bases from J, leaving 6 bases between. This CDR3 contains 14 residues. CDR1 SEHNR and CDR2 FQNEAQ come from the germline V gene (reference sequence). The DNA of the CDR3 is TGTGCCAGCAGCTTAGTTGGGGACACCGGGGAGCTGTTTTTT. It is translated as CASSLVGDTGELFF.

CDR3 protein: CASSPTDSQETQYF. The CDR3 DNA reads as TGTGCCAGCTCTCCGACCGACAGTCAAGAGACCCAGTACTTC. The chain combines TRBV25-1 with TRBJ2-5; maybe TRBD1 (5 bases). Trimming left V 8 bases short and J 2 bases short, with 15 bases between. From germline, CDR1 is MGHDK and CDR2 SYGVNS. CDR3 length: 14 residues. Drawing the rest from reference TRBV25-1 and TRBJ2-5, the complete variable domain is EADIYQTPRYLVIGTGKKITLECSQTMGHDKMYWYQQDPGMELHLIHYSYGVNSTEKGDLSSESTVSRIRTEHFPLTLESARPSHTSQYLCASSPTDSQETQYFGPGTRLLVL.

This chain connects TRBV2 to TRBJ2-5; D might be TRBD1 (5 bases). Germline CDR1 and CDR2: SNHLY and FYNNEI. The germline V and J ends were trimmed by 2 bases and 3 bases, with 10 bases remaining between them. The CDR3 has 14 amino acids. In DNA, the CDR3 is TGTGCCAGCAGTGAACTGGGGCAGGAAGAGACCCAGTACTTC. It translates to CASSELGQEETQYF.

The V call is TRBV2, the J call TRBJ1-1; D remains ambiguous. With 4 bases removed from V and 5 bases from J, the gap between germline ends came to 14 bases. The CDR3 spans 14 residues. Per the germline V gene, CDR1 is SNHLY and CDR2 is FYNNEI. CDR3 residues: CASSASRGRTEAFF. As DNA, the CDR3 is TGTGCCAGCAGTGCGTCGCGAGGACGGACTGAAGCTTTCTTT.

This clone was seen only once. The CDR3 DNA reads as TGTGCCATCACTACATGGCCGCGGGGGACCGGGGAGCTGTTTTTT. Translating gives CAITTWPRGTGELFF. The rearrangement joins TRBV10-3 to TRBJ2-2, with 7 bases matching TRBD2. V was pared by 7 bases and J by 5 bases, with 10 bases of the junction left unmatched. CDR1 and CDR2 from the germline V gene are ENHRY and SYGVKD. The CDR3 is 15 residues long.

The V gene is TRBV28, the J gene TRBJ1-5, with no clear D. V was clipped by 3 bases and J by 1 base, with 7 bases between them. Looked up from germline, CDR1 is MDHEN and CDR2 is SYDVKM. The CDR3 has 14 amino acids. In nucleotides, the CDR3 is TGTGCCAGCAGTTTTGTGGGAAGCAATCAGCCCCAGCATTTT. Amino acid sequence: CASSFVGSNQPQHF.

The chain recombines TRBV11-2 with TRBJ2-4; unclear D gene. The V end was cut by 2 bases, the J end by 0 bases, with 8 bases between. The V gene's germline CDR1 is SGHAT and CDR2 FQNNGV. CDR3 length: 15 residues. CDR3 sequence (DNA): TGTGCCAGCAGCTTACAGCCGCTAGCCAAAAACATTCAGTACTTC. Translation: CASSLQPLAKNIQYF.

This chain joins TRBV6-5 and TRBJ1-2, with 7 bases fitting TRBD1. V trimming: 6 bases; J trimming: 2 bases; junction bases outside the gene matches: 6. Germline V gene sequence: CDR1 MNHEY, CDR2 SVGAGI. The CDR3 length is 14 residues. The CDR3 DNA reads TGTGCCAGCAGCCAACAGGGGCTGAACTATGGCTACACCTTC. Protein: CASSQQGLNYGYTF.

The chain carries TRBV21-1 and TRBJ2-7; the D segment call TRBD2 is taken from the table without a DNA check. TRBV21-1 counts as a pseudogene. CDR3 length: 10 amino acids. The CDR3 here is CASSLEEQYF. The CDR3 coding sequence is TGTGCCAGCAGCCTCGAGGAGCAGTACTTC.

The chain joins TRBV5-6 to TRBJ2-3, with 10 bases matching TRBD2. CDR1 is SGHDT and CDR2 is YYEEEE in the germline V gene. J lost 6 bases, V lost 4 bases, and 8 bases had no gene match. CDR3 length: 15 amino acids. As DNA, the CDR3 is TGTGCCAGCAGCGCCACTAGCGGGAACAGCGATACGCAGTATTTT. This encodes CASSATSGNSDTQYF.